What follows are 13 T cell receptor beta chains derived from one specimen sequenced in a study of blood T cell repertoires in COVID-19. The protocol was immunoSEQ multiplex PCR, while the TCRdb copy is restricted to in-frame clones and leaves out a portion. The sample has approximately 280,000 clones, over 75% seen once. The sample was peripheral blood. The receptors were gathered from a woman aged 60 to 75 with acute or convalescent COVID-19.

This clone was observed a single time. This rearrangement joins TRBV7-9 to TRBJ2-3; 11 nucleotides align to TRBD1. The CDR3 length is 17 residues. The germline gives CDR1 SEHNR, CDR2 FQNEAQ (reference sequence). J lost 1 base, V lost 4 bases, and 7 bases had no gene match. The DNA of the CDR3 is TGTGCCAGCAGCTATGGGACAGGGGGGCGCGGCACAGATACGCAGTATTTT. Translated: CASSYGTGGRGTDTQYF.

The chain is built from TRBV7-2 and TRBJ2-1, with TRBD2 matching over 8 bases. The CDR3 is 12 residues long. Trimming removed 5 bases from V and 12 bases from J; junction bases left unmatched: 6. Germline V gene lookup returns CDR1 SGHTA and CDR2 FQGNSA. The CDR3 here is CASSPGRAGQFF. In DNA, the CDR3 is TGTGCCAGCAGCCCCGGGAGGGCGGGGCAGTTCTTC.

The chain combines TRBV27 with TRBJ1-3, with D possibly being TRBD1 (6 bases). Germline V gives CDR1 MNHEY, CDR2 SMNVEV (reference sequence). This CDR3 comprises 16 residues. V dropped 3 bases and J dropped 4 bases, with 16 bases sitting between them. The CDR3 sequence is CASSLGGGGSGNTIYF. In DNA form, the CDR3 reads TGTGCCAGCAGTTTGGGCGGGGGGGGCAGCGGAAACACCATATATTTT.

This clone was seen just once. This chain joins TRBV28 and TRBJ1-6, with no clear D. The germline gives CDR1 MDHEN, CDR2 SYDVKM. Trimming removed 2 bases at V and 4 bases at J, with 9 bases between. CDR3 length equals 15 residues. The CDR3 nucleotides are TGTGCCAGCAGTTTAGAGGCAGCTTATAATTCACCCCTCCACTTT. Amino acid sequence: CASSLEAAYNSPLHF.

This clone was seen once. The J gene is TRBJ1-2, the V gene TRBV7-8; 8 bases fit TRBD1. The CDR3 has 14 amino acids. The germline CDR1 and CDR2 sequences are SGHVS and FQNEAQ. The J segment lost 6 bases and the V segment lost 1 base, leaving 4 bases of the junction unmatched. The CDR3 bases are TGTGCCAGCAGCTTAGGGTCAGGGGGCAATGGCTACACCTTC. It specifies CASSLGSGGNGYTF.

The rearrangement joins TRBV6-2 or TRBV6-3 to TRBJ1-5; no definite D call. V was shortened by 2 bases and J by 8 bases, with 13 bases between the two germline ends. Germline V gene sequence: CDR1 MNHEY, CDR2 SVGEGT. The CDR3 is 14 amino acids. CDR3 protein: CASSYEIPTKPQHF. In nucleotides, the CDR3 is TGTGCCAGCAGTTACGAGATACCTACGAAGCCCCAGCATTTT.

The genes are TRBV7-2 and TRBJ1-5; D gene ambiguous. The V gene lost 5 bases and the J gene lost 3 bases, with 5 bases spanning the gap. The germline gives CDR1 SGHTA, CDR2 FQGNSA. The CDR3 covers 12 residues. The CDR3 is CASSQDNQPQHF. The CDR3 nucleotides read TGTGCCAGCAGCCAGGACAATCAGCCCCAGCATTTT. Supplemented by reference TRBV7-2 and TRBJ1-5, the full variable domain reads GAGVSQSPSNKVTEKGKDVELRCDPISGHTALYWYRQSLGQGLEFLIYFQGNSAPDKSGLPSDRFSAERTGGSVSTLTIQRTQQEDSAVYLCASSQDNQPQHFGDGTRLSIL.

The CDR3 region is CASSYGGGAAYEQYF. CDR3 bases: TGTGCCAGCAGTTACGGGGGAGGGGCCGCCTACGAGCAGTACTTC. The J gene is TRBJ2-7, the V gene TRBV6-5; 7 nucleotides match TRBD2. Per the germline V gene, CDR1 is MNHEY and CDR2 is SVGAGI. V was clipped by 2 bases and J by 2 bases; unmatched bases: 6. The CDR3 extends over 15 amino acids.

J is TRBJ1-3 and V is TRBV2; TRBD1 might be the D (5 bases). Germline values: CDR1 SNHLY, CDR2 FYNNEI. The CDR3 spans 15 residues. Trimming removed 6 bases at V and 1 base at J, with 13 bases between. The CDR3 protein is CASSTGLQSGNTIYF. The CDR3 region has the DNA TGTGCCAGCAGCACGGGACTTCAATCTGGAAACACCATATATTTT.

The chain carries TRBV5-5 and TRBJ2-7; D call uncertain. CDR1 is SGHKS, CDR2 YYEKEE, per germline (reference sequence). This CDR3 comprises 12 residues. Trimming took 1 base from V and 3 from J, leaving 5 bases between them. CDR3 loop: CASSLSSYEQYF. CDR3 bases: TGTGCCAGCAGCTTGTCCAGCTACGAGCAGTACTTC.

V gene TRBV18 combines with J gene TRBJ1-1; 11 bases agree with TRBD1. Unmatched junction bases numbered 5, after V lost 4 bases and J lost 1 base. CDR3 length: 16 residues. Germline CDR1 is KGHSH and CDR2 is LQKENI. CDR3 amino acids: CASSLSGTGGNTEAFF. In DNA form, the CDR3 reads TGTGCCAGCTCACTTTCCGGGACAGGGGGGAACACTGAAGCTTTCTTT.

V gene TRBV3-1 (or the pseudogene TRBV3-2) combines with J gene TRBJ2-2; 7 bases line up with TRBD2. Germline CDR1 LGHDT, CDR2 YNNKEL (reference sequence). Germline trimming cut 2 bases from V and 2 bases from J; bases unmatched to any gene: 5. The CDR3 contains 16 residues. CDR3 nucleotide sequence: TGTGCCAGCAGCCAACTCTCTAGCGGTAACACCGGGGAGCTGTTTTTT. It is translated as CASSQLSSGNTGELFF.

The genes are TRBV7-3 and TRBJ2-6; maybe TRBD2 (6 bases). There are 19 residues in the CDR3. Germline-derived CDR1 and CDR2 are SGHTA and FQGTGA. Deletions cut 2 bases from V and 4 bases from J, with 21 bases between. CDR3 amino acids: CASSLSVTSTRKGANVLTF. The CDR3 DNA reads as TGTGCCAGCAGCTTATCAGTTACTAGCACCCGGAAGGGGGCCAACGTCCTGACTTTC. Full variable domain (outside the CDR3, taken from reference TRBV7-3 and TRBJ2-6): GAGVSQTPSNKVTEKGKYVELRCDPISGHTALYWYRQSLGQGPEFLIYFQGTGAADDSGLPNDRFFAVRPEGSVSTLKIQRTERGDSAVYLCASSLSVTSTRKGANVLTFGAGSRLTVL.